This TCR beta chain was identified during a study of T-cell reconstitution after alpha-beta-depleted transplantation in children. Per germline, CDR1 DFQATT and CDR2 SNEGSKA (reference sequence). This CDR3 comprises 16 residues. The authors prepared the TCRbeta library with unique molecular identifiers. TCRdb recomputed calls from the PCR reads with MiXCR, one row per CDR3 protein. The sample contains 250,000 to 350,000 distinct CDR3 sequences, approximately 9.8% of which appear only once. V usage is TRBV20-1 and J usage is TRBJ2-2; 11 positions agree with TRBD1. Sequenced material: PBMCs from the stem cell graft donor, taken from the stem cell graft. The receptor comes from a human donor who donated a stem cell graft to a child with SCID. The CDR3 region has the DNA TGCAGCGTCCCGGGACAGGGGGTTGGTAGCACCGGGGAGCTGTTTTTT. Amino acid sequence: CSVPGQGVGSTGELFF.